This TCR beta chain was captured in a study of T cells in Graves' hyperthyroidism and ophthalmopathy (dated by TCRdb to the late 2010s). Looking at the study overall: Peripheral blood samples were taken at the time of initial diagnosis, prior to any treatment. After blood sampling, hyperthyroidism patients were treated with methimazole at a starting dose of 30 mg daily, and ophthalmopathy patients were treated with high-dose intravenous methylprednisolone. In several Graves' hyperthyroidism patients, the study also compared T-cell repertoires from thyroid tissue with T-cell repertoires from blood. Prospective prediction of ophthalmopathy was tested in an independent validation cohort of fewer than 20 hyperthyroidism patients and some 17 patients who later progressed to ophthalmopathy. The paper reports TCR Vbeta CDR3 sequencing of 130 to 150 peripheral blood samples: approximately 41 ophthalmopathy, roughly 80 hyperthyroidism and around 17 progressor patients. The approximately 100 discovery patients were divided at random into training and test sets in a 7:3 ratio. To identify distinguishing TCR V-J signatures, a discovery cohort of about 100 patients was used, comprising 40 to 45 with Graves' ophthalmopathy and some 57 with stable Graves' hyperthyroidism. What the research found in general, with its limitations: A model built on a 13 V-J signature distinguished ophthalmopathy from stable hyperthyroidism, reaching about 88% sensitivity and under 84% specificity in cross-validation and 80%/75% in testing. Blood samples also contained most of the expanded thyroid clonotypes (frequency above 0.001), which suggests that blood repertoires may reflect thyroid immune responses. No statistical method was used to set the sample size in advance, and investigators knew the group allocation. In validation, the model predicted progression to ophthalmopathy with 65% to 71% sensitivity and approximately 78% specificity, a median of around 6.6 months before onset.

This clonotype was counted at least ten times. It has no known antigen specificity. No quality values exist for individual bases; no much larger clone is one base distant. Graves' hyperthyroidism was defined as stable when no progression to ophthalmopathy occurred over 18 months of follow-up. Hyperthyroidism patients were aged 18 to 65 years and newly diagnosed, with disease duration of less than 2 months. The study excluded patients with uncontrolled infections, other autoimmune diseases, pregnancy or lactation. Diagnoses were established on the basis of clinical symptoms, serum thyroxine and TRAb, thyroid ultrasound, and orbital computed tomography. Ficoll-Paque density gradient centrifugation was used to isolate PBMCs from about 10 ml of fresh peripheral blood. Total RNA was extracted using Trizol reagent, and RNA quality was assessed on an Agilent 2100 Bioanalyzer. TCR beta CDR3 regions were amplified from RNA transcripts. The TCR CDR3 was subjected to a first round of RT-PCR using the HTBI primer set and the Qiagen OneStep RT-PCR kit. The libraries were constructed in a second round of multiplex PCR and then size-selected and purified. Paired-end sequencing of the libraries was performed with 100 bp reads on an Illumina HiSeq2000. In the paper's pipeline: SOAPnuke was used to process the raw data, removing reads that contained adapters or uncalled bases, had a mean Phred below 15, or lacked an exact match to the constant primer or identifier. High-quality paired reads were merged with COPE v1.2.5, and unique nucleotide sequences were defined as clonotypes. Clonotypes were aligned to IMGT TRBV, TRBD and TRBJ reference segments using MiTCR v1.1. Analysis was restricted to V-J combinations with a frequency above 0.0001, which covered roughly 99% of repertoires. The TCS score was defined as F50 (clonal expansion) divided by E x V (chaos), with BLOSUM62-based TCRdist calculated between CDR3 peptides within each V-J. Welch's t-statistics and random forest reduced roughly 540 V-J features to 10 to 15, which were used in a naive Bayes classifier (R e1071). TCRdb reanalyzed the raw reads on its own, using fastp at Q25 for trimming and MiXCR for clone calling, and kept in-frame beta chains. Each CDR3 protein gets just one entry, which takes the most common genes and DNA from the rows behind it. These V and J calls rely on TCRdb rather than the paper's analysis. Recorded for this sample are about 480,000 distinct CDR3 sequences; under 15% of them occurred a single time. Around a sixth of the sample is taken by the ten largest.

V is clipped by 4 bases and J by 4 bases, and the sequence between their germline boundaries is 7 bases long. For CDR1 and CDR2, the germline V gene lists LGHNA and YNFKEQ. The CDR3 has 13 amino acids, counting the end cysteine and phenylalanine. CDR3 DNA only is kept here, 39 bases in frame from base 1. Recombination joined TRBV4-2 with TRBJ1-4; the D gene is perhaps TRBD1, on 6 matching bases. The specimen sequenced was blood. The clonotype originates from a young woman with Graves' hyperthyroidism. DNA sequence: TGTGCCAGCAGCCGACAGGATAATGAAAAACTGTTTTTT. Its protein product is CASSRQDNEKLFF.